This is a list of T cell receptor beta chains from one sample in a study of vaccination and CD4 T cells after COVID-19. TCRdb passed the PCR reads through MiXCR, listing each CDR3 protein once. The table includes fewer than 20,000 distinct CDR3 sequences, 40% to 50% detected once. Their target antigens are unknown. This material consisted of CD4+ T cells from blood, cultured in vitro, taken before SARS-CoV-2 vaccination. The receptors here all came from a human donor who had recovered from COVID-19. Both conserved end residues are part of each CDR3. Each record gives: J gene, D gene, clone size, V gene, CDR3 DNA, CDR3 protein. The D gene is left open where the match is weak. A clone size is listed for some rows: how often the clone was seen (once, few, many), or a class if it is expanded.

J gene: TRBJ2-7
D gene: NA
clone size: NA
V gene: TRBV7-3
CDR3 DNA: TGTGCCAGCAGCTTAAACGGGGACACCGACGAGCAGTACTTC
CDR3 protein: CASSLNGDTDEQYF

J gene: TRBJ2-1
D gene: NA
clone size: NA
V gene: TRBV21-1
CDR3 DNA: TGTGCCAGCAGCAACGTGGAGCAGTTCTTC
CDR3 protein: CASSNVEQFF

J gene: TRBJ1-1
D gene: NA
clone size: NA
V gene: TRBV6-5
CDR3 DNA: TGTGCCAGCAGTTACTCCACGCCGGGACCCTCGAACACTGAAGCTTTCTTT
CDR3 protein: CASSYSTPGPSNTEAFF

J gene: TRBJ1-1
D gene: TRBD1
clone size: NA
V gene: TRBV12-3/TRBV12-4
CDR3 DNA: TGTGCCAGCAGATACAGTCCACAGGGGGCGCGCACTGAAGCTTTCTTT
CDR3 protein: CASRYSPQGARTEAFF

J gene: TRBJ1-2
D gene: TRBD1
clone size: once
V gene: TRBV7-8
CDR3 DNA: TGTGCCAGCAGCTTAGTGCACAGGGGGTATGGCTACACCTTC
CDR3 protein: CASSLVHRGYGYTF

J gene: TRBJ2-3
D gene: NA
clone size: few
V gene: TRBV27
CDR3 DNA: TGTGCCAGCAGTCCTGGCCTCCTACGCACAGATACGCAGTATTTT
CDR3 protein: CASSPGLLRTDTQYF

J gene: TRBJ2-7
D gene: TRBD2
clone size: NA
V gene: TRBV20-1
CDR3 DNA: TGCAGTGCTCGTGATCCATCTAGCGGGAGTTTGTACGAGCAGTACTTC
CDR3 protein: CSARDPSSGSLYEQYF

J gene: TRBJ2-5
D gene: NA
clone size: once
V gene: TRBV5-4
CDR3 DNA: TGTGCCAGCAGCCAGACTAGTATGGAGACCCAGTACTTC
CDR3 protein: CASSQTSMETQYF

J gene: TRBJ1-6
D gene: NA
clone size: NA
V gene: TRBV28
CDR3 DNA: TGTGCCAGCAGCCCTCTACCGATCAATAATTCACCCCTCCACTTT
CDR3 protein: CASSPLPINNSPLHF

J gene: TRBJ2-7
D gene: NA
clone size: NA
V gene: TRBV4-1
CDR3 DNA: TGCGCCAGCAGCCAAGTCCAGGGTCTCGAGCAGTACTTC
CDR3 protein: CASSQVQGLEQYF

J gene: TRBJ1-1
D gene: NA
clone size: few
V gene: TRBV19
CDR3 DNA: TGTGCCAGTAGTGCCCCGATGGAGACTGAAGCTTTCTTT
CDR3 protein: CASSAPMETEAFF

J gene: TRBJ2-5
D gene: NA
clone size: NA
V gene: TRBV6-5
CDR3 DNA: TGTGCCAGCAGTTACTTGGTTAGCGGACAAGAGACCCAGTACTTC
CDR3 protein: CASSYLVSGQETQYF

J gene: TRBJ2-7
D gene: TRBD2
clone size: few
V gene: TRBV7-2
CDR3 DNA: TGTGCCAGCAGCTTATCCGAACTAGCGGTGCAGTACTTC
CDR3 protein: CASSLSELAVQYF

J gene: TRBJ1-2
D gene: NA
clone size: NA
V gene: TRBV9
CDR3 DNA: TGTGCCAGCAGCGGATTCGGGGTTTATGGCTACACCTTC
CDR3 protein: CASSGFGVYGYTF

J gene: TRBJ1-1
D gene: NA
clone size: NA
V gene: TRBV28
CDR3 DNA: TGTGCCAGCAGTATGCCGACGGGCACTGAAGCTTTCTTT
CDR3 protein: CASSMPTGTEAFF

J gene: TRBJ2-7
D gene: NA
clone size: NA
V gene: TRBV7-2
CDR3 DNA: TGTGCCAGCAGCTTAGAGCCCCGAATAGGGGAGCAGTACTTC
CDR3 protein: CASSLEPRIGEQYF

J gene: TRBJ1-1
D gene: NA
clone size: few
V gene: TRBV20-1
CDR3 DNA: TGCAGTGCCACACTACGACACATTACGAACACTGAAGCTTTCTTT
CDR3 protein: CSATLRHITNTEAFF

J gene: TRBJ1-3
D gene: NA
clone size: NA
V gene: TRBV7-6
CDR3 DNA: TGTGCCAGCAGCGAACAAACAGGGTCTGGAAACACCATATATTTT
CDR3 protein: CASSEQTGSGNTIYF

J gene: TRBJ1-1
D gene: NA
clone size: few
V gene: TRBV6-2/TRBV6-3
CDR3 DNA: TGTGCCAGCAGTTATCAGGAGCGCGAAGCTTTCTTT
CDR3 protein: CASSYQEREAFF

J gene: TRBJ2-2
D gene: NA
clone size: few
V gene: TRBV7-2
CDR3 DNA: TGTGCCAGCAGCTCCGTGAGGACCGGGGAGCTGTTTTTT
CDR3 protein: CASSSVRTGELFF

J gene: TRBJ1-5
D gene: NA
clone size: few
V gene: TRBV21-1
CDR3 DNA: TGTGCCAGCAGCAGCCCCCCGGGTCCTCATCATAGCAATCAGCCCCAGCATTTT
CDR3 protein: CASSSPPGPHHSNQPQHF

J gene: TRBJ2-5
D gene: NA
clone size: NA
V gene: TRBV6-2/TRBV6-3
CDR3 DNA: TGTGCCAGCAGTGGACACCGGGGCGGTTGGGAGACCCAGTACTTC
CDR3 protein: CASSGHRGGWETQYF

J gene: TRBJ1-5
D gene: NA
clone size: NA
V gene: TRBV20-1
CDR3 DNA: TGCAGTGCGGGAGGACAGAGCAATCAGCCCCAGCATTTT
CDR3 protein: CSAGGQSNQPQHF

J gene: TRBJ1-6
D gene: TRBD1
clone size: few
V gene: TRBV7-2
CDR3 DNA: TGTGCCAGCAGCCTCTCCGGACAGGGGGCTATTTCACCCCTCCACTTT
CDR3 protein: CASSLSGQGAISPLHF

J gene: TRBJ2-7
D gene: TRBD1
clone size: NA
V gene: TRBV27
CDR3 DNA: TGTGCCAGCACCGGGACAGGGGACTACGAGCAGTACTTC
CDR3 protein: CASTGTGDYEQYF

J gene: TRBJ2-7
D gene: TRBD1
clone size: NA
V gene: TRBV2
CDR3 DNA: TGTGCCAGCAGTGTGACAGGGCCCGAGCAGTACTTC
CDR3 protein: CASSVTGPEQYF

J gene: TRBJ1-1
D gene: NA
clone size: NA
V gene: TRBV20-1
CDR3 DNA: TGCAGTGCTAGATTTGCGTCCACCCCGAACACTGAAGCTTTCTTT
CDR3 protein: CSARFASTPNTEAFF

J gene: TRBJ1-1
D gene: TRBD1
clone size: few
V gene: TRBV19
CDR3 DNA: TGTGCCAGCCGTCCTCCCGGGACAGGGACTGAAGCTTTCTTT
CDR3 protein: CASRPPGTGTEAFF

J gene: TRBJ1-2
D gene: NA
clone size: few
V gene: TRBV20-1
CDR3 DNA: TGCAGTGCTAGAGATTTAGGCACTAACTATGGCTACACCTTC
CDR3 protein: CSARDLGTNYGYTF

J gene: TRBJ1-5
D gene: NA
clone size: NA
V gene: TRBV2
CDR3 DNA: TGTGCCAGCAGTGTTTCCAGGTCGGTTAATAGCAATCAGCCCCAGCATTTT
CDR3 protein: CASSVSRSVNSNQPQHF

J gene: TRBJ1-2
D gene: TRBD1
clone size: NA
V gene: TRBV12-3/TRBV12-4
CDR3 DNA: TGTGCCAGCAGCCGAAGAGGGACAGGGGGTAGAGGTGGCTACACCTTC
CDR3 protein: CASSRRGTGGRGGYTF

J gene: TRBJ2-5
D gene: NA
clone size: once
V gene: TRBV6-2/TRBV6-3
CDR3 DNA: TGTGCCAGCAGTTCCCCCCAGGGGAACCAAGAGACCCAGTACTTC
CDR3 protein: CASSSPQGNQETQYF

J gene: TRBJ2-7
D gene: TRBD1
clone size: NA
V gene: TRBV25-1
CDR3 DNA: TGTGCCAGCAGTGAACACACACAGGGGTGGGGGTCCTACGAGCAGTACTTC
CDR3 protein: CASSEHTQGWGSYEQYF

J gene: TRBJ2-7
D gene: NA
clone size: NA
V gene: TRBV2
CDR3 DNA: TGTGCCAGCAACCCCGACAGGTACCACGAGCAGTACTTC
CDR3 protein: CASNPDRYHEQYF

J gene: TRBJ1-1
D gene: NA
clone size: NA
V gene: TRBV7-9
CDR3 DNA: TGTGCCAGCAGCTTAAGTGGACAGATGAACACTGAAGCTTTCTTT
CDR3 protein: CASSLSGQMNTEAFF

J gene: TRBJ2-6
D gene: NA
clone size: few
V gene: TRBV6-1
CDR3 DNA: TGTGCCAGCAGTGAGGAGGGTTCTGGGGCCAACGTCCTGACTTTC
CDR3 protein: CASSEEGSGANVLTF